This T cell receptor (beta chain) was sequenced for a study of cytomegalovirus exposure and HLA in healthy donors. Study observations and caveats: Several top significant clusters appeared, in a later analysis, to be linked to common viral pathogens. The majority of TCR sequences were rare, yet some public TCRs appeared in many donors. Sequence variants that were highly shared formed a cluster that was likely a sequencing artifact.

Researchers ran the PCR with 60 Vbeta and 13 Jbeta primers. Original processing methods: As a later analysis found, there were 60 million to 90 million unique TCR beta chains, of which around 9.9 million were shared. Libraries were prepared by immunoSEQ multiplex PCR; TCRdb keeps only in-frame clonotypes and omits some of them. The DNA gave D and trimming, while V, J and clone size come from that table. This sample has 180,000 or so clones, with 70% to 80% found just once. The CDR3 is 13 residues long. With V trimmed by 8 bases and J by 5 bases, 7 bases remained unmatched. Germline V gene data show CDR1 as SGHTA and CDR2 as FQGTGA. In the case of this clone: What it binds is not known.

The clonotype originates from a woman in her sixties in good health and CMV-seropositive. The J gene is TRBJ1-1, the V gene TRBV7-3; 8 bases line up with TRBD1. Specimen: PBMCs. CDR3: CASSPTGGTEAFF. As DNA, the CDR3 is TGTGCCAGCTCTCCCACAGGGGGGACTGAAGCTTTCTTT.